This T cell receptor beta chain was obtained from a study of response to subunit inactivated influenza vaccine. TCRdb re-called the RT-PCR reads through MiXCR, storing one row per CDR3 protein. The table records around 750,000 distinct CDR3 sequences, about 20% of them present only once. Germline CDR1 KGHSH, CDR2 LQKENI. Deletions cut 6 bases from V and 5 bases from J, with 16 bases between. The CDR3 covers 15 residues. This clonotype was recorded only once. The specimen was PBMCs from blood, collected more than 4 days after vaccination. V usage is TRBV18 and J usage is TRBJ1-4; D may be TRBD1 (6 bases). The origin of this receptor is a man aged 45 to 65 who received an inactivated influenza vaccine. DNA for the CDR3: TGTGCCAGCTCGTTGGCAGGGGTCGGCAATGAAAAACTGTTTTTT. It translates to CASSLAGVGNEKLFF.